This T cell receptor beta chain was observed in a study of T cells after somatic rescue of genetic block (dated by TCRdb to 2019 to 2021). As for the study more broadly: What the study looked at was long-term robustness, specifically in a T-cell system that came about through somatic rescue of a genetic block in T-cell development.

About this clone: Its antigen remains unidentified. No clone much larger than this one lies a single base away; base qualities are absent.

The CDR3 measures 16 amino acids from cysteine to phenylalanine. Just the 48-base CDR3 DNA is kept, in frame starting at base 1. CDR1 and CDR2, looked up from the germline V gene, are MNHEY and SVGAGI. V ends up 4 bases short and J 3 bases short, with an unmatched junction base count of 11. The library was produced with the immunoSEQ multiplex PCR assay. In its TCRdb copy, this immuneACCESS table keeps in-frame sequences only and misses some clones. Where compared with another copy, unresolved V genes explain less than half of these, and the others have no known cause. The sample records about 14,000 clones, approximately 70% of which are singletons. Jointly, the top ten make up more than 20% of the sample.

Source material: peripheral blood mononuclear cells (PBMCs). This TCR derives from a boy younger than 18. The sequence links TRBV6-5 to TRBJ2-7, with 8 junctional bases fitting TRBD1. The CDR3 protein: CASSSPSGTGDYEQYF. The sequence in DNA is TGTGCCAGCAGTTCTCCTTCCGGGACAGGTGACTACGAGCAGTACTTC.